The 16 T cell receptor beta chains in this list originate from one sample, sequenced in a study of OX40 agonist ivuxolimab in advanced cancers. Here immunoSEQ multiplex PCR was the method, and the copy in TCRdb shows in-frame clones only, minus some. Of fewer than 30,000 clones listed, 80% to 95% are singletons. The sample was CD4+ or CD8+ T cells sorted from blood, taken in a trial of the OX40 agonist ivuxolimab. Receptors were obtained from an adult with an advanced solid tumor such as melanoma, head and neck, liver or kidney cancer.

The V gene is TRBV29-1, the J gene TRBJ1-2; 7 nucleotides align to TRBD1. After removal of 2 bases from V and 3 bases from J, the junction contained 3 bases not matched to a gene. CDR1 is SQVTM and CDR2 is ANQGSEA in the germline V gene. The CDR3 sequence is 13 residues long. The CDR3 region has the DNA TGCAGCGTTGAACGGGACAGCGACTATGGCTACACCTTC. Amino acids: CSVERDSDYGYTF.

The chain is built from TRBV4-1 and TRBJ2-7, with 7 bases matching TRBD1. CDR3 length: 15 residues. Per the germline V gene, CDR1 is MGHRA and CDR2 is YSYEKL. Germline trimming cut 5 bases from V and 2 bases from J; bases unmatched to any gene: 9. This chain's CDR3 is CASSIKQGNPYEQYF. The DNA of the CDR3 is TGCGCCAGCAGCATAAAACAGGGGAACCCCTACGAGCAGTACTTC.

The rearrangement joins TRBV6-5 to TRBJ1-1; 7 bases agree with TRBD1. Per the germline V gene, CDR1 is MNHEY and CDR2 is SVGAGI. This CDR3 region has 15 residues. Trimming at V came to 6 bases and at J to 5 bases, leaving 12 bases not matched to a gene. CDR3 bases: TGTGCCAGCAGCCCCAGGGAGGGGGCGAGGACTGAAGCTTTCTTT. It codes for CASSPREGARTEAFF.

This rearrangement joins TRBV27 to TRBJ1-5; no firm D call. Trimming shortened V by 6 bases and J by 2 bases, and 11 bases separated the two germline ends. The CDR3 is 14 amino acids. Germline CDR1 is MNHEY and CDR2 is SMNVEV (reference sequence). CDR3 bases: TGTGCCAGCAGAGTCGGGCGAGGCAATCAGCCCCAGCATTTT. This encodes CASRVGRGNQPQHF.

This chain links TRBV30 with TRBJ2-7; D unclear. The ends were cut back, 3 bases at V and 4 bases at J, with 7 bases in the middle. CDR1 and CDR2 (germline): GTSNPN, SVGIG (reference sequence). The CDR3 covers 11 residues. The CDR3 DNA is TGTGCCTGGAGCGTTTGGTACGAGCAGTACTTC. It codes for CAWSVWYEQYF. The variable domain in full, completed from reference TRBV30 and TRBJ2-7, reads SQTIHQWPATLVQPVGSPLSLECTVEGTSNPNLYWYRQAAGRGLQLLFYSVGIGQISSEVPQNLSASRPQDRQFILSSKKLLLSDSGFYLCAWSVWYEQYFGPGTRLTVT.

The chain couples TRBV11-2 to TRBJ2-1; 13 bases map to TRBD2. The length of the CDR3 is 20 residues. The ends lost 0 bases at V and 6 bases at J; junction bases unmatched: 14. Per the germline V gene, CDR1 is SGHAT and CDR2 is FQNNGV. The CDR3 nucleotides are TGTGCCAGCAGCTTAGAGTCCGCAGGGCGACTAGCGGGAGGATTCAATGAGCAGTTCTTC. Translating gives CASSLESAGRLAGGFNEQFF.

CDR3 DNA sequence: TGTGCCAGCAGTCCCTCGTCTAGCAGGGTCCCTTACGAGCAGTACTTC. Protein: CASSPSSSRVPYEQYF. The chain couples TRBV27 to TRBJ2-7; D tentatively reads TRBD1 or TRBD2 (5 bases each). The CDR3 has 16 amino acids. V shed 5 bases and J shed 4 bases, with 21 bases lying between them. Looked up from germline, CDR1 is MNHEY and CDR2 is SMNVEV (reference sequence).

The chain combines TRBV27 with TRBJ1-3; D remains ambiguous. V shed 5 bases and J shed 4 bases, with 12 bases lying between them. This CDR3 is 14 amino acids long. The V gene's germline CDR1 is MNHEY and CDR2 SMNVEV (reference sequence). CDR3 sequence: CASSPSGRGNTIYF. The CDR3 DNA reads as TGTGCCAGCAGTCCCTCCGGACGGGGAAACACCATATATTTT.

This clone was detected only once. The CDR3 coding sequence is TGTGCCAGCAGCCTACTAGCGGCCGGCGATGAGCAGTTCTTC. Translating gives CASSLLAAGDEQFF. The J gene is TRBJ2-1, the V gene TRBV7-9, with 8 nucleotides matching TRBD2. Germline V gene lookup returns CDR1 SEHNR and CDR2 FQNEAQ (reference sequence). This CDR3 is built from 14 residues. The junction had 8 bases not matched to a gene; V was cut back by 5 bases and J by 8 bases.

The chain links TRBV27 to TRBJ1-5; D gene uncertain. The length of the CDR3 is 16 residues. In germline, CDR1 is MNHEY, CDR2 SMNVEV (reference sequence). V was shortened by 5 bases and J by 2 bases, with 16 bases between the two germline ends. The CDR3 coding sequence is TGTGCCAGCAGTCCCCGGGGAGGGTGGGGCAATCAGCCCCAGCATTTT. Its translation: CASSPRGGWGNQPQHF.

The V and J genes are TRBV7-8 and TRBJ2-6; D may correspond to TRBD1 or TRBD2 (5 bases each). The V end was cut by 4 bases, the J end by 0 bases, with 19 bases between. Looked up from germline, CDR1 is SGHVS and CDR2 is FQNEAQ. There are 19 residues in the CDR3. DNA for the CDR3: TGTGCCAGCAGCTCTGCTGAGGGGCCCCTTAGCTCTGGGGCCAACGTCCTGACTTTC. Protein sequence: CASSSAEGPLSSGANVLTF.

The V call is TRBV2, the J call TRBJ2-7, with TRBD2 matching 11 bases. CDR1 and CDR2 (germline): SNHLY, FYNNEI. This CDR3 contains 16 residues. V gave up 9 bases and J gave up 2 bases; unmatched junction bases: 12. The CDR3 here is CARKGRLAGSPYEQYF. The CDR3 DNA reads as TGTGCCAGAAAGGGACGACTAGCGGGGTCCCCCTACGAGCAGTACTTC.

This rearrangement joins TRBV27 to TRBJ2-5; 10 nucleotides match TRBD2. The CDR3 is made up of 15 amino acids. The V segment lost 4 bases and the J segment 3 bases; nucleotides outside the gene matches: 5. Germline-derived CDR1 and CDR2 are MNHEY and SMNVEV (reference sequence). CDR3 coding DNA: TGTGCCAGCAGTTCCGGGACTAGCGCCGAAGAGACCCAGTACTTC. This translates into CASSSGTSAEETQYF.

The chain combines TRBV7-9 with TRBJ1-5; TRBD1 might be the D (5 bases). The CDR3 is made up of 17 amino acids. Germline V gene lookup returns CDR1 SEHNR and CDR2 FQNEAQ (reference sequence). V gave up 0 bases and J gave up 0 bases, with 12 bases separating them. CDR3 sequence reads: CASSLATGGYSNQPQHF. CDR3 nucleotide sequence: TGTGCCAGCAGCTTAGCCACAGGAGGCTATAGCAATCAGCCCCAGCATTTT.

The rearrangement joins TRBV7-9 to TRBJ2-1; D ambiguous. CDR1 is SEHNR, CDR2 FQNEAQ, per germline (reference sequence). V was pared by 1 base and J by 0 bases, with 10 bases between. This CDR3 spans 16 amino acids. CDR3 sequence (DNA): TGTGCCAGCAGCTTAGGGGCAGCGAGCTCCTACAATGAGCAGTTCTTC. It codes for CASSLGAASSYNEQFF.

The chain couples TRBV7-9 to TRBJ2-5; possible D gene TRBD1, 6 bases. The CDR3 length is 15 residues. Trimming removed 5 bases at V and 5 bases at J, with 18 bases between. Germline V CDR1 and CDR2: SEHNR, FQNEAQ (reference sequence). The CDR3 coding sequence is TGTGCCAGCAGCCCTATTCAACAGGGTGTGGAGACCCAGTACTTC. Residues: CASSPIQQGVETQYF.